These 10 T cell receptor beta chains originate from one sample sequenced in a study of blood T cell repertoires in COVID-19. Produced via immunoSEQ multiplex PCR; TCRdb's table is partial and in-frame only. The table shows tens of thousands of clones, with around 82% occurring only once. Sequenced input: peripheral blood. All receptors derive from a woman aged 60-75 years with acute or convalescent COVID-19.

The chain is built from TRBV3-1 (or the pseudogene TRBV3-2) and TRBJ2-3; TRBD2 matches 7 bases. Germline values: CDR1 LGHDT, CDR2 YNNKEL (reference sequence). The CDR3 is 14 amino acids. V gave up 3 bases and J gave up 5 bases; unmatched junction bases: 5. The CDR3 loop is CASSHRGRGDTQYF. The CDR3 nucleotides read TGTGCCAGCAGCCATCGGGGGAGGGGAGATACGCAGTATTTT.

Only a few counts were recorded for this clone. In DNA, the CDR3 is TGTGCCAGTAGAGGCTCAGGCAGGGGAATGGGGCGAACGGGTTACGAGCAGTACTTC. Protein product: CASRGSGRGMGRTGYEQYF. This chain joins TRBV19 and TRBJ2-7; D might be TRBD1 (6 bases). Between the trimmed V and J ends, which lost 6 bases and 4 bases, there was a span of 31 bases. Per the germline V gene, CDR1 is LNHDA and CDR2 is SQIVND (reference sequence). This CDR3 comprises 19 residues. Looking up the rest from reference TRBV19 and TRBJ2-7 gives the full variable domain: DGGITQSPKYLFRKEGQNVTLSCEQNLNHDAMYWYRQDPGQGLRLIYYSQIVNDFQKGDIAEGYSVSREKKESFPLTVTSAQKNPTAFYLCASRGSGRGMGRTGYEQYFGPGTRLTVT.

This clone appeared a single time. This chain links TRBV2 with TRBJ2-5, with D maybe TRBD2 (6 bases). The germline V gene encodes CDR1 SNHLY and CDR2 FYNNEI. Deletions cut 5 bases from V and 2 bases from J, with 24 bases between. CDR3 length: 18 amino acids. CDR3 protein: CASSKGPHWAGRQETQYF. CDR3 coding DNA: TGTGCCAGCAGTAAGGGGCCCCATTGGGCGGGGCGGCAAGAGACCCAGTACTTC.

The chain employs TRBV29-1 and TRBJ1-2; D call uncertain. Between the trimmed V and J ends, which lost 3 bases and 3 bases, there was a span of 11 bases. Germline values: CDR1 SQVTM, CDR2 ANQGSEA. The CDR3 runs 13 residues. The CDR3 coding sequence is TGCAGCGTTGATACTGAGAAGTACTATGGCTACACCTTC. Its translation: CSVDTEKYYGYTF.

The chain is built from TRBV4-1 and TRBJ2-3, with 7 bases identical to TRBD2. J was trimmed by 0 bases and V by 0 bases; bases with no gene match: 6. The germline V gene has CDR1 MGHRA and CDR2 YSYEKL. The CDR3 has 17 amino acids. The CDR3 nucleotides are TGCGCCAGCAGCCAAGACGGGGGGACCTCAAGCACAGATACGCAGTATTTT. Residues: CASSQDGGTSSTDTQYF.

This clone was detected only once. The J gene is TRBJ1-4, the V gene TRBV2; D gene uncertain. This CDR3 contains 13 residues. The V end was cut by 4 bases, the J end by 8 bases, with 11 bases between. CDR1 and CDR2 from the germline V gene are SNHLY and FYNNEI. The CDR3 region has the DNA TGTGCCAGCAGTGGTACGTCGCGGGAAAAACTGTTTTTT. Residues: CASSGTSREKLFF.

About this clone itself: Within the sample, other DNA sequences also encode this same CDR3. This chain connects TRBV6-5 to TRBJ1-1; D is possibly TRBD1 (6 bases). V was shortened by 4 bases and J by 3 bases, with 9 bases between the two germline ends. The germline CDR1 and CDR2 sequences are MNHEY and SVGAGI. There are 13 residues in the CDR3. The CDR3 sequence is CASSLQGHTEAFF. The CDR3 coding sequence is TGTGCCAGCAGTTTACAGGGACACACTGAAGCTTTCTTT.

The rearrangement links TRBV2 to TRBJ1-4; TRBD1 matches at 10 bases. The CDR3 covers 14 residues. Looked up from germline, CDR1 is SNHLY and CDR2 is FYNNEI. Losses at the gene ends were 4 bases for V and 6 bases for J; bases not matched to a gene: 2. This chain's CDR3 is CASSADRGYEKLFF. The CDR3 coding sequence is TGTGCCAGCAGTGCGGACAGGGGGTATGAAAAACTGTTTTTT.

This clone was recorded only once. J is TRBJ2-1 and V is TRBV19; the D gene is possibly TRBD2 (7 bases). From germline, CDR1 is LNHDA and CDR2 SQIVND (reference sequence). V was clipped by 4 bases and J by 7 bases, with 17 bases between them. This CDR3 is built from 15 residues. Here the CDR3 DNA reads TGTGCCAGTAGTACAGGGGTACTAGCGATGAATGAGCAGTTCTTC. The encoded protein is CASSTGVLAMNEQFF.

The chain has TRBV6-1 and TRBJ1-5; no definite D call. The V end lost 4 bases, the J end lost 0 bases, and 16 bases lay between the germline ends. This CDR3 has 17 residues. The germline CDR1 and CDR2 sequences are MNHNS and SASEGT. The CDR3 region is CASSGATGIYSNQPQHF. DNA for the CDR3: TGTGCCAGCAGTGGTGCGACGGGGATCTATAGCAATCAGCCCCAGCATTTT.